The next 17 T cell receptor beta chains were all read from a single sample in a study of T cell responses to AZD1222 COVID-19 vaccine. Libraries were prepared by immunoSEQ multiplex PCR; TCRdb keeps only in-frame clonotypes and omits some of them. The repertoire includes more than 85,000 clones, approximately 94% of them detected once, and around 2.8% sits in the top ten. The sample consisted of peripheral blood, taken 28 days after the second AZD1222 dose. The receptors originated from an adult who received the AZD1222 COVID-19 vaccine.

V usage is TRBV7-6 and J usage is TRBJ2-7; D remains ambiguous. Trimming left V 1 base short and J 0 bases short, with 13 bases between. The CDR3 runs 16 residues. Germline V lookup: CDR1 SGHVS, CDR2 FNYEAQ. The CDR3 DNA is TGTGCCAGCAGCTTAGGGAACCGGGTGAGCTCCTACGAGCAGTACTTC. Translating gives CASSLGNRVSSYEQYF.

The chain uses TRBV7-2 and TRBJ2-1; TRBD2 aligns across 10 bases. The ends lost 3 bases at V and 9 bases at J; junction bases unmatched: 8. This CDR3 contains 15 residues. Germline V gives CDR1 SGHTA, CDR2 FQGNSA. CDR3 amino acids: CASSFSGGAFSEQFF. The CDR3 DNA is TGTGCCAGCAGCTTCAGCGGGGGGGCATTCAGTGAGCAGTTCTTC.

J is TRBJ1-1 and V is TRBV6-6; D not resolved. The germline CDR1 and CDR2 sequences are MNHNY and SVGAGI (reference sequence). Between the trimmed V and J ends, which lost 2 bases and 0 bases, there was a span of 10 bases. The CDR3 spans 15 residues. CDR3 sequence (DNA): TGTGCCAGCAGTTACGAGCGGAACATGAACACTGAAGCTTTCTTT. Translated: CASSYERNMNTEAFF.

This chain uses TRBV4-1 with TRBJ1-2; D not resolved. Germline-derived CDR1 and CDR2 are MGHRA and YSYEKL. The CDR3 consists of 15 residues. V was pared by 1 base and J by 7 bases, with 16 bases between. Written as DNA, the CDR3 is TGCGCCAGCAGCCAAGCTGGGCCTTCCCTCAGTGGCTACACCTTC. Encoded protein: CASSQAGPSLSGYTF.

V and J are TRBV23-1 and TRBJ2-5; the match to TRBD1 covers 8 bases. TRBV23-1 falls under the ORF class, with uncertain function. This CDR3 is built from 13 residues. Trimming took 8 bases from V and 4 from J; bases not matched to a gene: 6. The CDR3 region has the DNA TGCGCCAGCCATAGAACAGGGGGAGAGACCCAGTACTTC. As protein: CASHRTGGETQYF.

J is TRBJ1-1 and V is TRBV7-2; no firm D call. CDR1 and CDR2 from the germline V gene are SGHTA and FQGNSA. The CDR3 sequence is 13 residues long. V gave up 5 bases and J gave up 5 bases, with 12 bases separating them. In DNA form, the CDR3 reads TGTGCCAGCAGCGCCATAAGGGAGACTGAAGCTTTCTTT. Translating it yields CASSAIRETEAFF. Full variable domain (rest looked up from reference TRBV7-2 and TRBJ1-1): GAGVSQSPSNKVTEKGKDVELRCDPISGHTALYWYRQSLGQGLEFLIYFQGNSAPDKSGLPSDRFSAERTGGSVSTLTIQRTQQEDSAVYLCASSAIRETEAFFGQGTRLTVV.

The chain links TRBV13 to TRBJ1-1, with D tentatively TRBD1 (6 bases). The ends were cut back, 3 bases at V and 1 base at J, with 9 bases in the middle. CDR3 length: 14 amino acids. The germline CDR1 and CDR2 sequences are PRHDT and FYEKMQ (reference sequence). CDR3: CASSFRRGNTEAFF. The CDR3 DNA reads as TGTGCCAGCAGCTTCCGCAGGGGGAACACTGAAGCTTTCTTT.

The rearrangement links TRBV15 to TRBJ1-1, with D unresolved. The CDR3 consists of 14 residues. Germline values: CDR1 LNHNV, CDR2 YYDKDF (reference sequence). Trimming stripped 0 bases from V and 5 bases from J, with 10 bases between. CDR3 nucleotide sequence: TGTGCCACCAGCAGAGAGGAGGACCTAACTGAAGCTTTCTTT. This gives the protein CATSREEDLTEAFF.

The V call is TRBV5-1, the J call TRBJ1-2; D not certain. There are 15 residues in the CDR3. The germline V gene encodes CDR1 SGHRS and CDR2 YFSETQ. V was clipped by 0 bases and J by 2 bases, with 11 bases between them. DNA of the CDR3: TGCGCCAGCAGCTTGGACCAAAACTCCAACTATGGCTACACCTTC. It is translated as CASSLDQNSNYGYTF.

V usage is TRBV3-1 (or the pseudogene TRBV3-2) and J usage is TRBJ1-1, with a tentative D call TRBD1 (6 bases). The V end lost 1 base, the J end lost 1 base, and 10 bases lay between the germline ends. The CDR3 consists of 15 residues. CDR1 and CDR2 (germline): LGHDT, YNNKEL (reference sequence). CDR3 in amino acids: CASSQAWTENTEAFF. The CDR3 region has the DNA TGTGCCAGCAGCCAAGCATGGACAGAGAACACTGAAGCTTTCTTT.

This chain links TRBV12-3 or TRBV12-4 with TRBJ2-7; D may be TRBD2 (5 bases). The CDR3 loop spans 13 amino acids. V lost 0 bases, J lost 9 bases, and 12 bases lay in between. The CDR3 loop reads CASSLAGLGGQYF. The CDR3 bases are TGTGCCAGCAGTTTAGCAGGCCTAGGAGGGCAGTACTTC.

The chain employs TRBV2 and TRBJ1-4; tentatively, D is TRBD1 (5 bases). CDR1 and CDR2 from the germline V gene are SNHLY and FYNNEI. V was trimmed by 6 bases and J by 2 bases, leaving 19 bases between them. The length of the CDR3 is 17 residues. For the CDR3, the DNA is TGTGCCAGCAGCGCCGTTGGGACCTCGAGGACTAATGAAAAACTGTTTTTT. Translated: CASSAVGTSRTNEKLFF.

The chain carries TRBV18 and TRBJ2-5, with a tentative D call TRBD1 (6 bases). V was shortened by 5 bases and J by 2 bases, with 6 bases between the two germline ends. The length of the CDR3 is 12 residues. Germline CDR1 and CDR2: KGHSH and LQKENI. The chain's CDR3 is CASSGTQETQYF. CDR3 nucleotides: TGTGCCAGCTCAGGGACACAAGAGACCCAGTACTTC.

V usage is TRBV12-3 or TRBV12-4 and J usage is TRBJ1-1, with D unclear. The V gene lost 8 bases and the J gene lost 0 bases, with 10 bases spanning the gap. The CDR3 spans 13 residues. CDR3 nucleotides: TGTGCCAGCCGTGCCCCGATGAACACTGAAGCTTTCTTT. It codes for CASRAPMNTEAFF.

CDR3 sequence (DNA): TGTGCCATCAGTGAGTCGGTAGCGGGAGGGCTTAGCACAGATACGCAGTATTTT. Translation gives CAISESVAGGLSTDTQYF. This sequence joins TRBV10-3 and TRBJ2-3, with 11 bases lining up with TRBD2. Germline trimming cut 0 bases from V and 0 bases from J; bases unmatched to any gene: 5. Per germline, CDR1 ENHRY and CDR2 SYGVKD. This CDR3 is 18 amino acids long.

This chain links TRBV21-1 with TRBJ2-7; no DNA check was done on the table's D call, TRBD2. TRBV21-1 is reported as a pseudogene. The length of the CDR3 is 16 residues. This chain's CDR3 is CASIPAGGPNSYEQYF. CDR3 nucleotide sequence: TGTGCCAGCATCCCAGCGGGAGGGCCCAACTCCTACGAGCAGTACTTC.

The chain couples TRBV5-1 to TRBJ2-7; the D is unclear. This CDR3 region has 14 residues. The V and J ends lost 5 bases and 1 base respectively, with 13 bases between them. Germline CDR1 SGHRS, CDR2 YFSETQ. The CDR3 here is CASSNNLGSYEQYF. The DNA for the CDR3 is TGCGCCAGCAGTAATAACCTCGGGTCCTACGAGCAGTACTTC.